Listed below are T cell receptor beta chains from one sample, sequenced in a study of early T cells in non-severe SARS-CoV-2 infection. TCRdb reanalysed the 5' RACE reads using MiXCR and keeps one entry per CDR3 protein. In the table there are over 60,000 distinct CDR3 sequences, around 14% of which are singletons. The sample comprised whole blood. These TCRs come from an adult who was a healthcare worker with PCR-confirmed SARS-CoV-2 infection or an uninfected control (not recorded which). Both conserved end residues are part of each CDR3. The D gene is left open where the match is weak. Size is stated for part of the rows, as once, few or many counts, or as a class when the clone is expanded.

J gene | V gene | clone size | D gene | CDR3 DNA | CDR3 protein
TRBJ2-1 | TRBV6-5 | - | - | TGTGCCAGCAGTTCCGAGACTTACAATGAGCAGTTCTTC | CASSSETYNEQFF
TRBJ2-7 | TRBV3-1 | - | - | TGTGCCAGCAGCCAAGACCCCAGGTTCTACGAGCAGTACTTC | CASSQDPRFYEQYF
TRBJ1-6 | TRBV27 | - | - | TGTGCCAGCCGACCGGGACTGGAAAATTCACCCCTCCACTTT | CASRPGLENSPLHF
TRBJ1-2 | TRBV29-1 | medium-sized | - | TGCAGCGTTGAAGCCCTGGATGGCTACACCTTC | CSVEALDGYTF
TRBJ1-5 | TRBV5-1 | - | - | TGCGCCAGCAGCCCGAATCTGGATCAGCCCCAGCATTTT | CASSPNLDQPQHF
TRBJ1-6 | TRBV7-9 | once | - | TGTGCCAGCAGCTTAGCGGCTCAGGCCCTCCACTTT | CASSLAAQALHF
TRBJ2-3 | TRBV4-2 | - | - | TGTGCCAGCAGCCAAGATCCCTTTGCGGGGGCTAGCACAGATACGCAGTATTTT | CASSQDPFAGASTDTQYF
TRBJ2-7 | TRBV29-1 | - | TRBD2 | TGCAGCGTGTCTACCACTAGCGGGGGCCTCGGCGAGCAGTACTTC | CSVSTTSGGLGEQYF
TRBJ1-2 | TRBV5-6 | many | TRBD1 | TGTGCCAGCAGCTTGACAGGGGACTACTATGGCTACACCTTC | CASSLTGDYYGYTF
TRBJ2-7 | TRBV5-6 | - | - | TGTGCCAGCAGCTCTCCCTATGCAGGGACCTACGAGCAGTACTTC | CASSSPYAGTYEQYF
TRBJ1-3 | TRBV7-3 | - | - | TGTGCCAGCAGCCAGGACAGTGGAAACACCATATATTTT | CASSQDSGNTIYF
TRBJ2-7 | TRBV29-1 | few | TRBD2 | TGCAGCGTTGTTCTGGGAGGGGTCGAGCAGTACTTC | CSVVLGGVEQYF
TRBJ1-2 | TRBV18 | - | TRBD1 | TGTGCCAGCTCACCTCCGGGACAGGTGATTTATGGCTACACCTTC | CASSPPGQVIYGYTF
TRBJ2-3 | TRBV7-3 | - | TRBD2 | TGTGCCAGCAGCTTGCTAGCGGGGGGGCTCAATACGCAGTATTTT | CASSLLAGGLNTQYF
TRBJ2-7 | TRBV6-2/TRBV6-3 | few | TRBD1 | TGTGCCAGCAGCCTCGATGACAGGGCATCCTACGAGCAGTACTTC | CASSLDDRASYEQYF
TRBJ2-1 | TRBV5-6 | many | - | TGTGCCAGCAGTTACCTACAGGCGACTTACAATGAGCAGTTCTTC | CASSYLQATYNEQFF
TRBJ2-7 | TRBV4-2 | - | TRBD2 | TGTGCCAGCAGCCGAGCCGCTAGCGGGGGGGCCTCCGAGCAGTACTTC | CASSRAASGGASEQYF
TRBJ1-1 | TRBV12-3/TRBV12-4 | few | - | TGTGCCAGCAGTTTCTCCAGGGGCACTGAAGCTTTCTTT | CASSFSRGTEAFF
TRBJ2-1 | TRBV11-2 | few | TRBD1 | TGTGCCAGCAGCTTCCGCCGGGACAGGGCCGGTGAGCAGTTCTTC | CASSFRRDRAGEQFF
TRBJ1-1 | TRBV7-6 | many | - | TGTGCCAGCTTACCAGGTTTGGACACTGAAGCTTTCTTT | CASLPGLDTEAFF
TRBJ1-5 | TRBV4-1 | many | - | TGCGCCAGCAGCCAGACAGGACTTAATCAGCCCCAGCATTTT | CASSQTGLNQPQHF
TRBJ2-7 | TRBV20-1 | - | - | TGCAGTGCTAGGGGGAACGAGCAGTACTTC | CSARGNEQYF
TRBJ2-3 | TRBV6-2/TRBV6-3 | many | TRBD2 | TGTGCCAGCAGCTCCCCTAGCGGGGGGGGCACAGATACGCAGTATTTT | CASSSPSGGGTDTQYF
TRBJ2-7 | TRBV19 | - | - | TGTGCCAGTAGTATAAGCAGCTCCTACGAGCAGTACTTC | CASSISSSYEQYF
TRBJ1-1 | TRBV7-9 | - | TRBD1 | TGTGCCAGCAGCGTGGGGACAGATGAAGCTTTCTTT | CASSVGTDEAFF